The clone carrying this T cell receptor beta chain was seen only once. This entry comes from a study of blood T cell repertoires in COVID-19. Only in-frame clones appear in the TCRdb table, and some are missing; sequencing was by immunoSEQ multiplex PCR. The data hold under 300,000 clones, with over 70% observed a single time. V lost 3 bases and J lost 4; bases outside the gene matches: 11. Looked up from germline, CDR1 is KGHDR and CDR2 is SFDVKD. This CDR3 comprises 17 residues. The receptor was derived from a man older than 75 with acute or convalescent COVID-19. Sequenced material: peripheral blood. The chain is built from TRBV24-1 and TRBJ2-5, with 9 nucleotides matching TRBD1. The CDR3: CATSDPNPGQGRETQYF. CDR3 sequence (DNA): TGTGCCACCAGTGATCCTAATCCGGGACAGGGCAGAGAGACCCAGTACTTC.